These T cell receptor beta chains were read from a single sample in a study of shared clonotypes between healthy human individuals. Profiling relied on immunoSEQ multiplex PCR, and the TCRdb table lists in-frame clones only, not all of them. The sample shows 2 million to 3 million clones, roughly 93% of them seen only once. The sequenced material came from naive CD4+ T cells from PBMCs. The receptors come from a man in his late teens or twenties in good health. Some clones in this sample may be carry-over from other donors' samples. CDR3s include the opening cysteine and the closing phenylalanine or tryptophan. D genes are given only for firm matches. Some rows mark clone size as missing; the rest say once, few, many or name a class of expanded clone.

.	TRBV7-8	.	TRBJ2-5	TGTGCCAGCAGCCTCGCGGCAAGGACGGGGGAGACCCAGTACTTC	CASSLAARTGETQYF
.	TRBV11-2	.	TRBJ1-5	TGTGCCAGCAGCTTATTTTCAGGGACGGGGCCCCAGCATTTT	CASSLFSGTGPQHF
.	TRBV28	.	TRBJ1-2	TGTGCCAGCAGCCTGACGGGGTTGAGTCTTAACTATGGCTACACCTTC	CASSLTGLSLNYGYTF
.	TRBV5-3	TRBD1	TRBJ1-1	TGTGCCAGAAGCTCGGACAGGGCGAACACTGAAGCTTTCTTT	CARSSDRANTEAFF
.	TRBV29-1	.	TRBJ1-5	TGCAGCGCGGGCCTTAGCAATCAGCCCCAGCATTTT	CSAGLSNQPQHF
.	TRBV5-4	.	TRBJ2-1	TGTGCCAGCAGCGTGGGGCGGCAATACAATGAGCAGTTCTTC	CASSVGRQYNEQFF
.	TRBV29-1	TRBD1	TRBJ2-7	TGCAGCGCAAGAAGACAGGGACAGCGCTCCTACGAGCAGTACTTC	CSARRQGQRSYEQYF
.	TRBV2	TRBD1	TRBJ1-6	TGTGCCAGCATCGACGGGACAGGGGGTTCACCCCTCCACTTT	CASIDGTGGSPLHF
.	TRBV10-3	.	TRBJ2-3	TGTGCCATCAGAGTGGCAGGGGACGCAGATACGCAGTATTTT	CAIRVAGDADTQYF
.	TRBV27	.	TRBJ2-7	TGTGCCAGCAGTCCACTACGGTCATTTAAATCCTACGAGCAGTACTTC	CASSPLRSFKSYEQYF
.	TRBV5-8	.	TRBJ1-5	TGTGCCAGCAGCTTGAGGGTCCGGAATCAGCCCCAGCATTTT	CASSLRVRNQPQHF
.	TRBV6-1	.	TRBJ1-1	TGTGCCAGCAGTGGGAGTAGACAGTACACTGAAGCTTTCTTT	CASSGSRQYTEAFF
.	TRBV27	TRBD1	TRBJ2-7	TGTGCCAGCAGCGCCCCCGGACAGGGATCCTACGAGCAGTACTTC	CASSAPGQGSYEQYF
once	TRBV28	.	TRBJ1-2	TGTGCCAGCAGAAAGAGACCGGGGCGCGGGGACTATGGCTACACCTTC	CASRKRPGRGDYGYTF
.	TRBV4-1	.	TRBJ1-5	TGCGCCAGCAGCCAAAGGAGCGGTGGATTCAATCAGCCCCAGCATTTT	CASSQRSGGFNQPQHF
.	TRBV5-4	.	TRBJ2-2	TGTGCCAGCAGCTTCGACTTGAACACCGGGGAGCTGTTTTTT	CASSFDLNTGELFF
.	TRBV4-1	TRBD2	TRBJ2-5	TGCGCCAGCAGCCCCTGGACTAGCGGGAGGTTGGAGACCCAGTACTTC	CASSPWTSGRLETQYF
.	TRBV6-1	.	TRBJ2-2	TGTGCCAGCAGTGGAGTTAACACCGGGGAGCTGTTTTTT	CASSGVNTGELFF
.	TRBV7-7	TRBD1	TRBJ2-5	TGTGCCAGCAGCCCTACAGGGGGCGCAGGGGAGACCCAGTACTTC	CASSPTGGAGETQYF
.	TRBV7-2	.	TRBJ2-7	TGTGCCAGCAGCTTAGTTGGAGCGCAGTACTTC	CASSLVGAQYF
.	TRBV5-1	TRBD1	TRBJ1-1	TGCGCCAGCAGCCGGCAGGGGGCGGAGAGCACTGAAGCTTTCTTT	CASSRQGAESTEAFF
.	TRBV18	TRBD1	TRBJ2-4	TGTGCCAGCTCACAAACCGGGACAGCGGTAGCCAAAAACATTCAGTACTTC	CASSQTGTAVAKNIQYF
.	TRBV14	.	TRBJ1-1	TGTGCCAGCAGCCTTCTTTGGGGGGCGCGGGACACTGAAGCTTTCTTT	CASSLLWGARDTEAFF
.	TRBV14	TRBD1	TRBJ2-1	TGTGCCAGCAGCCTGGACAGGGGAGACTACAATGAGCAGTTCTTC	CASSLDRGDYNEQFF
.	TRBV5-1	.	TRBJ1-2	TGCGCCAGCAGCCTGCAAGGGGATGCAGGCTACACCTTC	CASSLQGDAGYTF
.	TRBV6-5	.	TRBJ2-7	TGTGCCAGCAGTTACTCTCTACTAGAAGCCACCTACGAGCAGTACTTC	CASSYSLLEATYEQYF
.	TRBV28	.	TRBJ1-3	TGTGCCAGCAGTTTAGGGGAATCCTCTGGAAACACCATATATTTT	CASSLGESSGNTIYF
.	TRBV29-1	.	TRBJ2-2	TGCAGCGGGCAGACGGCGAACACCGGGGAGCTGTTTTTT	CSGQTANTGELFF
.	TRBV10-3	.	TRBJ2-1	TGTGCCATCAGTGAGTCGTACAATGAGCAGTTCTTC	CAISESYNEQFF
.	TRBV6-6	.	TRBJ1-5	TGTGCCAGCGGGCCCGGTGGCCCTAGCAATCAGCCCCAGCATTTT	CASGPGGPSNQPQHF
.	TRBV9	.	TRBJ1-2	TGTGCCAGCAGCCCCGGGCCAGGCCGAACCTTCTATGGCTACACCTTC	CASSPGPGRTFYGYTF
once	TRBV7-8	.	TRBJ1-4	TGTGCCAGCAGCTTACTAGGGGGGAGTGAAAAACTGTTTTTT	CASSLLGGSEKLFF
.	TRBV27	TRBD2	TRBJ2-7	TGTGCCAGGCGAACTAGCGGGATATCCGAGCAGTACTTC	CARRTSGISEQYF
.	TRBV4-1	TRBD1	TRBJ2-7	TGCGCCAGCAGCCAAGAAGGGGACAGGGGCGCATACGAGCAGTACTTC	CASSQEGDRGAYEQYF
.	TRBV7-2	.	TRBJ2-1	TGTGCCAGCAGCTTAGAGTCCGGGAATGAGCAGTTCTTC	CASSLESGNEQFF
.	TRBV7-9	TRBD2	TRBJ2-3	TGTGCCAGCAACAACATCCTAGCGGGAGCCGGCACAGATACGCAGTATTTT	CASNNILAGAGTDTQYF
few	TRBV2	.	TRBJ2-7	TGTGCCAGCAGTGTGGGAGGCCTCGAGCAGTACTTC	CASSVGGLEQYF
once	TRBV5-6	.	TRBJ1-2	TGTGCCAGCAGCTTGGGGATTTTTGGCTATGGCTACACCTTC	CASSLGIFGYGYTF
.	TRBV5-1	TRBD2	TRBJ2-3	TGCGCCAGCGGGACTAGCGGGAGGACTAGCACAGATACGCAGTATTTT	CASGTSGRTSTDTQYF
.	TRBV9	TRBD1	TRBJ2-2	TGTGCCAGCAGCGCCGGGACAGCAAGGAGCGGGGAGCTGTTTTTT	CASSAGTARSGELFF
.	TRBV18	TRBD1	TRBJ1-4	TGTGCCAGCTCACCAACGACAGGGGATGAAAAACTGTTTTTT	CASSPTTGDEKLFF
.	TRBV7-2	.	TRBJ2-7	TGTGCCAGCAGCTTGGGCGGAACCTACGAGCAGTACTTC	CASSLGGTYEQYF
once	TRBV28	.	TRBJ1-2	TGTGCCAGCAGTTTGATTCGGGGCCCCCGATGGTATGGCTACACCTTC	CASSLIRGPRWYGYTF
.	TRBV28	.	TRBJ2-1	TGTGCCAGCAGTTTCGCTCGCGTCAGCAACAATGAGCAGTTCTTC	CASSFARVSNNEQFF
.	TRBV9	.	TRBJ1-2	TGTGCCAGCAGCGTAATCACAGGGTGGGACTATGGCTACACCTTC	CASSVITGWDYGYTF
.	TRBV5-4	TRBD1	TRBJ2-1	TGTGCCAGCAGCTTAGGGACAGGGAACAATGAGCAGTTCTTC	CASSLGTGNNEQFF
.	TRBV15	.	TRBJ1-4	TGTGCCACCGGGATGCTGGGTGAAAAACTGTTTTTT	CATGMLGEKLFF
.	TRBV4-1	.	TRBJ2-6	TGCGCCAGCAGCCAACCGGCAAGGGGGATCTCTGGGGCCAACGTCCTGACTTTC	CASSQPARGISGANVLTF
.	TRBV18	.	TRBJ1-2	TGTGCCAGCTCACTTCACCCTACTAACTATGGCTACACCTTC	CASSLHPTNYGYTF
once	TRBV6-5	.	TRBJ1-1	TGTGCCAGCAGTTACCAACCGGGGGCGAACACTGAAGCTTTCTTT	CASSYQPGANTEAFF
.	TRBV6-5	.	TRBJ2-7	TGCGCCACTAGACTGGGACTCGTCTACGAGCAGTACTTC	CATRLGLVYEQYF
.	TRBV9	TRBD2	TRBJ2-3	TGTGCCAGCAGCGCACTCCCACTAGCGGGAGAGTGGTATTTT	CASSALPLAGEWYF
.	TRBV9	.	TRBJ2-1	TGTGCCAGCAGCCCAGCGGGACAAAACAATGAGCAGTTCTTC	CASSPAGQNNEQFF
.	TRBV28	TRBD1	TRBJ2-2	TGTGCCAGCAGCCTAGGGACAGGGGAAACCGGGGAGCTGTTTTTT	CASSLGTGETGELFF